This TCR beta chain came from a study of neoadjuvant anti-PD-1 for oral cavity cancer (dated by TCRdb to the early 2020s). Regarding the study in general: Before curative-intent surgical resection, most patients were given three to four biweekly doses of nivolumab at 3 mg/kg. The parent correlative cohort had approximately twelve patients and a response rate of over 25%. Patients without progression received a fourth nivolumab dose around day 43 and underwent definitive surgical resection on days 50-56. Under RECIST 1.1, patients with complete response, partial response or stable disease were classed as responders, and patients with progression were classed as non-responders.

Overall results and qualifications from the work: TCR analyses included only three patients per response group, and the authors called for larger cohorts for validation. Within PBMCs, T cell clonality (Gini index) was significantly higher in non-responders than responders after neoadjuvant nivolumab. Higher pretreatment blood Treg/Th17 ratios correlated with both higher pretreatment blood TCRbeta clonality and lower post-treatment tumor TCRbeta clonality.

Per the publication, the time point label means: after neoadjuvant nivolumab, at surgical resection. Patients had been newly diagnosed with stage II-IVA oral cavity squamous cell carcinoma, and no prior systemic or radiation treatment had been given to the patients. The cohort consisted of patients with HPV-negative, locally advanced oral cavity squamous cell carcinoma. Peripheral blood mononuclear cells were analyzed directly and were not maintained or expanded in culture. Samples came from a longitudinal correlative study of a single-arm phase II trial of neoadjuvant nivolumab in oral cavity squamous cell carcinoma. Subject-matched pre- and post-treatment PBMCs and tumors from three responders and three non-responders were subjected to genomic DNA-based TCRbeta sequencing. Peripheral blood mononuclear cells were drawn once before nivolumab treatment and a second time after treatment, when surgery took place. The Maxwell RSC DNA from Cells kit was used to isolate genomic DNA from PBMCs.

Comment on this clone: This clone's antigen is unknown. No base-level quality is on record; no much larger clone is a single base apart.

From the cysteine up to the phenylalanine, the CDR3 has a length of 17 residues. Kept here is only the CDR3 DNA, which spans 51 bases and is read in frame from base 1. For CDR1 and CDR2, the germline V gene lists MDHEN and SYDVKM. From V the trimming removes 5 bases and from J it removes 8 bases, while the gene matches leave 17 bases of the junction unaccounted for. For deep sequencing, each PBMC sample was run in six replicates, with libraries mostly built from approximately 0.45 ug of input genomic DNA. Following the manufacturer's instructions, the team built TCRbeta libraries using the immunoSEQ hsTCRbeta kit. An Illumina NovaSeq 6000 S4 flow cell was used to sequence the final libraries, which had first been combined to 3 nM. For the original study's pipeline: The immunoSEQ Analyzer was used for raw data preprocessing and quality control. The analysis was limited to productive rearrangements, and each clonotype was defined by a unique CDR3 amino acid sequence. Repertoire clonality was estimated as the Gini-Simpson index, which was calculated using the R package tcR. Student's t test was used to compare Gini indices, and Pearson correlation was used to assess associations with tumor size change. In TCRdb, the immuneACCESS table is reduced to in-frame sequences with V and J assigned. These tables do not hold every clone; where another copy was compared, an unresolved V gene accounts for under half, and the others remain unexplained. V, J and clone size were drawn from that table, and D and trimming were deduced from the DNA. The sample table shows about 7,200 clones, and roughly 70% are seen once. The ten largest clones take up 2.8% of the sample.

This clonotype was sampled from a person aged 35 to 85 with oral cavity squamous cell carcinoma. The rearranged chain carries TRBV28 and TRBJ1-2; the central 10 bases match TRBD1. The specimen comprised PBMCs, sampled after nivolumab (anti-PD-1) treatment. DNA sequence: TGTGCCAGCAGTCGTGGGGGTAAAACCGGGACAGGGGACGGCTACACCTTC. The translation is CASSRGGKTGTGDGYTF.